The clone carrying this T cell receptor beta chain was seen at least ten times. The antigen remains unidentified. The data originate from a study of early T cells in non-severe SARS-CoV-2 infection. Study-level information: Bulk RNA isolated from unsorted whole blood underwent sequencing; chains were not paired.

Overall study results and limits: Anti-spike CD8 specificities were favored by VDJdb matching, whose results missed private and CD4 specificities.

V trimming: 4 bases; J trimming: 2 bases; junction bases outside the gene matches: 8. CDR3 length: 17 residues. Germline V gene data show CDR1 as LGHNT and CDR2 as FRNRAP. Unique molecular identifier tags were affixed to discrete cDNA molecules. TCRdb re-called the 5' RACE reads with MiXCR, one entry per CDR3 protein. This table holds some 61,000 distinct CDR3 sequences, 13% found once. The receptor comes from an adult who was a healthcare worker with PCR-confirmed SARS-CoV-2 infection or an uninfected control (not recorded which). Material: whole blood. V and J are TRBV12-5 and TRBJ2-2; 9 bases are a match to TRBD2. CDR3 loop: CASGWFSGSLNTGELFF. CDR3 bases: TGTGCTAGTGGTTGGTTTAGCGGGAGTCTTAACACCGGGGAGCTGTTTTTT.